This T cell receptor (beta chain) was sequenced in a study of early T cells in non-severe SARS-CoV-2 infection. Each CDR3 protein is one row after TCRdb ran MiXCR on the 5' RACE reads. Of tens of thousands of distinct CDR3 sequences listed, around 14% were seen once; the top ten hold roughly 5.2%. The V and J ends lost 4 bases and 5 bases, in that order; junction bases with no gene match: 9. This CDR3 is 15 amino acids long. Germline-derived CDR1 and CDR2 are SQVTM and ANQGSEA. The J gene is TRBJ2-3, the V gene TRBV29-1; 10 bases agree with TRBD2. This receptor was identified in an adult who was a healthcare worker with PCR-confirmed SARS-CoV-2 infection or an uninfected control (not recorded which). Sequencing was done on a sample of whole blood. This chain's CDR3 is CSVGKREGLGDTQYF. In DNA form, the CDR3 reads TGCAGCGTTGGTAAGCGGGAGGGCCTGGGAGATACGCAGTATTTT.